The sequence of this T cell receptor (beta chain) was determined in a study of T cell responses to AZD1222 COVID-19 vaccine. This clone was detected once. The CDR3 length is 15 residues. Germline V gene lookup returns CDR1 MGHDK and CDR2 SYGVNS. The V end was cut by 3 bases, the J end by 0 bases, with 9 bases between. The data were produced by immunoSEQ multiplex PCR, yet TCRdb's version contains in-frame clones alone and is incomplete. This sample has roughly 100,000 clones; approximately 86% occur once, and the top ten carry 2.5% to 4%. The TCR originated in an adult who received the MenACWY meningococcal vaccine as a control. The input for sequencing was peripheral blood, taken 28 days after the second dose of the MenACWY control vaccine. The J gene is TRBJ2-1, the V gene TRBV25-1; no definite D call. CDR3 region: CASSDSTSSYNEQFF. DNA of the CDR3: TGTGCCAGCAGTGATTCTACAAGCTCCTACAATGAGCAGTTCTTC.